This TCR beta chain was identified in a study of blood T cell repertoires in COVID-19 (dated by TCRdb to 2018 to 2021). Regarding the research as a whole: Samples covering the acute and convalescent phases of COVID-19 were provided by collaborators in the United States, Italy and Spain. The material from the prospective study consisted of cDNA or gDNA derived from T cells, B-cell-depleted T cells, or PBMCs. Deeply sampled blood TCRbeta repertoires from subjects exposed to, actively infected with, or recovered from COVID-19 were included in the dataset. A freely available public database, intended as a resource for researchers studying the immune response to SARS-CoV-2, is where the repertoires were released. The samples were drawn from two sources: the first 160 participants of the ongoing ImmuneRACE study, and about 1,300 subjects contributed by 6 global collaborators. Sample metadata almost always included a de-identified subject ID, COVID-19 status, age in years and sex. Where HLA class I and class II types were available, the types were taken from metadata supplied by the sample provider, not from assay-based typing. Paper-wide results and their limitations: Clinical and demographic metadata were provided uncurated, with the amount varying by source and participant.

The immunoSEQ Assay, a bias-controlled multiplex PCR, was used to amplify TCRbeta CDR3 regions from genomic DNA. The paper's processing steps were these. Nucleated cell counts per sample were estimated from amplification of reference gene primers within the assay. To quantify the absolute abundance of each unique TCRbeta CDR3 rearrangement, sequence reads were collapsed and filtered. Productive Simpson clonality was computed per sample as the square root of Simpson's diversity index over productive rearrangements. TCRdb limited this immuneACCESS table to in-frame rearrangements with V and J called. A share of clones is missing; checked studies link under half to unresolved V genes, and the rest is unexplained. That table supplies the V and J calls and clone size; D and trimming were determined from the DNA. The sample includes approximately 70,000 clones, with approximately 88% observed a single time. The ten largest clones represent under 3% of the sample.

The sample holds a few counts of this clone. What antigen it recognizes has not been identified. No base-level quality is on record; no much larger clone is a single base apart. The germline V gene supplies CDR1 MNHEY and CDR2 SVGEGT. The CDR3 numbers 15 residues from cysteine through phenylalanine. Only the CDR3 part of the read is kept: 45 bases, read in frame from the first base. From V the trimming removes 5 bases and from J it removes 4 bases, while the gene matches leave 7 bases of the junction unaccounted for. Whole blood was collected in K2EDTA tubes by collaborating institutions according to the institutions' own protocols. Collaborator samples were shipped for TCRbeta analysis as frozen whole blood, isolated PBMCs, or DNA extracted from either sample type.

Sequences were obtained from peripheral blood. The chain is assembled from TRBV6-2 or TRBV6-3 and TRBJ2-1, with 8 bases matching TRBD1. The TCR comes from an elderly man with active or convalescent COVID-19. The nucleotide sequence is given as TGTGCCAGCAGTCACAGGACAGGGATATACAATGAGCAGTTCTTC. The translation is CASSHRTGIYNEQFF.